The clone carrying this TCR beta chain was observed once. Its antigen is still unknown. Assay used: immunoSEQ multiplex PCR; TCRdb lists only in-frame clones, some missing. The sample lists under 140,000 clones, about 90% occurring once. This specimen comes from a study of T cell responses to AZD1222 COVID-19 vaccine. Whole-study results and caveats: Increases in Spike-specific TCR breadth and depth were seen after two AZD1222 doses.

This CDR3 spans 13 amino acids. Germline-derived CDR1 and CDR2 are LNHNV and YYDKDF (reference sequence). J gave up 5 bases and V 6 bases, and 3 bases lay outside the gene matches. This TCR came from an adult in good health. Sequencing was performed on peripheral blood, taken on day 0 of AZD1222 vaccination. The rearrangement links TRBV15 to TRBJ2-1; the match to TRBD1 covers 8 bases. In DNA, the CDR3 is TGTGCCACCAGGGACAGGGCGAACAATGAGCAGTTCTTC. It yields the protein CATRDRANNEQFF.